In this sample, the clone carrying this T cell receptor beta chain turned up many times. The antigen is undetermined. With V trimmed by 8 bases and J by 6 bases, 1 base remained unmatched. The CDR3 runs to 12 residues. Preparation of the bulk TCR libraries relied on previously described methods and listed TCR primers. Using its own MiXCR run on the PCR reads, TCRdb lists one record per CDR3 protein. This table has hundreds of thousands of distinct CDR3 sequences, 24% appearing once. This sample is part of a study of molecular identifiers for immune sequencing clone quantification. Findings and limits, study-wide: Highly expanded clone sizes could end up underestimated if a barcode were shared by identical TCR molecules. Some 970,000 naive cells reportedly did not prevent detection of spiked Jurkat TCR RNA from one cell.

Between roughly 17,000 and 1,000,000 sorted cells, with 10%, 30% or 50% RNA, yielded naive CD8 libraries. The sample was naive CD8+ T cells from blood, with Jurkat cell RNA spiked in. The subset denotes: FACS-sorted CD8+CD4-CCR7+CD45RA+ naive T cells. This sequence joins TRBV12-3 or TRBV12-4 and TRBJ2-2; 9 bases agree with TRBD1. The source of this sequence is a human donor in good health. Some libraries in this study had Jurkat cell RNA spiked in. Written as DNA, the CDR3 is TGTGCCAGCCGACAGGGGGCCGGGGAGCTGTTTTTT. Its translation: CASRQGAGELFF.